The 6 T cell receptor beta chains in this list originate from one sample, sequenced in a study of blood T cells in healthy people across ages. With a J-beta primer mix and a sample-barcoded 5' primer, a second PCR ran about 7 to 11 cycles. TCRdb reanalysed the 5' RACE reads using MiXCR and keeps one entry per CDR3 protein. Of around 800,000 distinct CDR3 sequences in the sample, 40% to 50% were seen once. Sequenced sample: blood. The receptors originated from a man aged 60 to 69 in good health.

This chain joins TRBV28 and TRBJ2-1, with D tentatively TRBD2 (6 bases). Trimming cost V 6 bases and J 12 bases, with 15 bases left between them. Germline assignment: CDR1 MDHEN and CDR2 SYDVKM. This CDR3 has 12 residues. CDR3 DNA: TGTGCCAGCAGGTTACTCGGGGGAGTGCAGTTCTTC. Residues: CASRLLGGVQFF.

Concerning this clonotype itself: A read error is possible here, since a much larger clone lies one base away. The chain links TRBV7-2 to TRBJ1-2; possibly TRBD1 for D (5 bases). Germline CDR1 SGHTA, CDR2 FQGNSA. Between the trimmed V and J ends, which lost 2 bases and 6 bases, there was a span of 13 bases. The CDR3 runs 14 residues. CDR3 loop: CASSLKQAAHGYTF. As DNA, the CDR3 is TGTGCCAGCAGCTTAAAACAGGCGGCCCATGGCTACACCTTC.

The chain is built from TRBV28 and TRBJ1-2, with no clear D. CDR1 and CDR2 from the germline V gene are MDHEN and SYDVKM. This CDR3 is 14 amino acids long. Trimming took off 3 bases at V and 4 bases at J, with 12 bases between the two ends. The CDR3 bases are TGTGCCAGCAGTTTGGGCGGAGCGACCTATGGCTACACCTTC. This sequence encodes CASSLGGATYGYTF.

This clonotype was recorded only once. The gene calls are TRBV30 and TRBJ2-7; either TRBD1 or TRBD2 may fit D (7 bases each). The V end was cut by 5 bases, the J end by 4 bases, with 15 bases between. Looked up from germline, CDR1 is GTSNPN and CDR2 is SVGIG (reference sequence). The CDR3 covers 13 residues. CDR3 DNA sequence: TGTGCCTGGGGCCAGGGGGGGACTTACGAGCAGTACTTC. Amino acid sequence: CAWGQGGTYEQYF.

V usage is TRBV2 and J usage is TRBJ1-6; 8 nucleotides line up with TRBD1. There are 14 residues in the CDR3. V dropped 6 bases and J dropped 3; count of bases not matched to a gene: 1. Germline V gives CDR1 SNHLY, CDR2 FYNNEI. CDR3 bases: TGTGCCAGCAGCGACAGGGGCTATAATTCACCCCTCCACTTT. Encoded protein: CASSDRGYNSPLHF.

This clonotype showed up just a few times. The chain recombines TRBV3-1 with TRBJ1-4; D unclear. CDR3 size: 12 residues. Germline V gene sequence: CDR1 LGHDT, CDR2 YNNKEL (reference sequence). Deletions cut 6 bases from V and 5 bases from J, with 7 bases between. CDR3 region: CASRDQNEKLFF. The CDR3 region has the DNA TGTGCCAGCAGAGACCAGAATGAAAAACTGTTTTTT.